This T cell receptor beta chain was profiled in a study of CD8+ T cells in alopecia areata. Researchers gathered lesional scalp punch biopsies and peripheral blood from patients with alopecia areata. Deletions cut 0 bases from V and 9 bases from J, with 15 bases between. Per germline, CDR1 MDHEN and CDR2 SYDVKM. This CDR3 contains 15 residues. RNA extraction and reverse transcription yielded cDNA as sequencing template. Produced via immunoSEQ multiplex PCR; TCRdb's table is partial and in-frame only. The sample has 65,000 to 95,000 clones, just over 50% seen once; the top ten hold approximately 5.4%. Source material: NKG2D-high CD8+ T cells sorted from blood. This TCR was sampled from a human donor with alopecia areata. The J gene is TRBJ1-5, the V gene TRBV28; D is unclear. CDR3 DNA: TGTGCCAGCAGTTTATGGTATGGCCGACCGCGGCCCCAGCATTTT. It codes for CASSLWYGRPRPQHF.